The present entry profiles one TCR beta chain with its context. Its antigen is currently not known. Base qualities are not provided; no much larger clone lies one nucleotide away. TCR beta repertoires were profiled from peripheral blood of 10 to 15 young patients with multiple sclerosis to demonstrate the VDJtools post-analysis software. The patients with multiple sclerosis were children and adolescents between about 6 and 17 years of age. The sample comes from a study of post-analysis software for immune sequencing data (dated by TCRdb to 2014 to 2015). Regarding the research as a whole: The recorded disease courses included relapsing-remitting, secondary progressive and progressive-relapsing multiple sclerosis, and some patients had no subtype annotation. A subset of samples was prepared in parallel using single-end sample barcoding, then pooled and co-amplified after Illumina adapter ligation. The patient repertoires were compared against 10 to 12 previously published healthy control repertoires obtained from donors aged about 6 to 27 years. Broader findings and caveats from the paper: The multiple sclerosis patient group was slightly younger than the control group. Significantly higher frequencies in patients than in controls were found for a handful of TRBV segments, including TRBV5-6, TRBV5-1 and TRBV20-1. Normalized Chao1 diversity was significantly lower in multiple sclerosis patients than controls, suggesting substantial peripheral T-cell clonal expansion. Direct clustering with F measure showed strong co-clustering of samples prepared in the same batch, prompting a batch-effect correction.

The library relied on PCR. This sample was sequenced with an Illumina HiSeq 2500. Unique molecular identifiers were incorporated into TCR beta cDNA libraries to reduce PCR and sequencing biases. Every 1 to 10 million input T cells yielded approximately 500,000 cDNA molecules, meaning each molecule approximated one T cell. The patient libraries were prepared and sequenced using the same protocol as the earlier healthy control dataset. Samples belonging to the same batch were prepared together, multiplexed and sequenced on a shared HiSeq lane. Per the authors' processing: Raw barcoded reads were processed with MIGEC, and single-read molecular identifier groups were discarded before consensus assembly and CDR3 extraction. VDJtools was used for post-analysis of the clonotype tables, with diversity normalized by down-sampling every dataset to the smallest sample size. Repertoire overlap clustering matched CDR3 amino acid but not nucleotide sequences to correct batch-related cross-sample contamination. TCRdb itself trimmed the public reads at Q25 with fastp, ran MiXCR and retained productive beta chains. Rows are combined by CDR3 protein, so each entry shows the most common genes and DNA. None of the V and J calls come from the authors' own analysis; TCRdb made them. The sample table holds about 770,000 distinct CDR3 sequences, of which under 60% were seen once. The ten largest account for approximately 4.4% of the sample.

V is clipped by 3 bases and J by 2 bases, and the sequence between their germline boundaries is 17 bases long. The CDR3 starts with the cysteine, ends with the phenylalanine, and has 16 residues. Left in the record is the CDR3 DNA by itself, 48 bases read in frame from the first base. The sequence was collected from a girl aged 10-17 years with multiple sclerosis. What was sequenced was blood. The chain is encoded by TRBV12-3 or TRBV12-4 joined to TRBJ2-7; matching of 6 bases hints at TRBD2 as the D gene. The CDR3 protein: CASSFYWDFQPYEQYF. The DNA is TGTGCCAGCAGTTTTTACTGGGACTTTCAACCCTACGAGCAGTACTTC.